This T cell receptor (beta chain) was identified in a study of blood T cell repertoires in COVID-19. Overall study context: Material from acute and convalescent COVID-19 was sourced from the United States, Italy and Spain. From T cells, B-cell-depleted T cells, or PBMCs came the material, which was cDNA or gDNA.

The CDR3 extends over 16 amino acids. CDR1 LGHDT and CDR2 YNNKEL come from the germline V gene (reference sequence). Trimming cost V 0 bases and J 7 bases; bases outside gene matches: 9. As processed by the authors: Nucleated cell number was recorded as an estimate derived from reference gene primer amplification. Sequencing was performed with immunoSEQ multiplex PCR; in TCRdb, only in-frame clones are kept and a portion is missing. That table furnishes V, J and clone size, whereas the DNA furnished D and trimming. The sample holds 99,000 or so clones, more than 70% seen once. The sequence was obtained from a woman aged 55-70 years in a cohort sampled during active or convalescent COVID-19. Material for sequencing was peripheral blood. The chain is built from TRBV3-1 (or the pseudogene TRBV3-2) and TRBJ2-7; 10 bases agree with TRBD2. CDR3 sequence (DNA): TGTGCCAGCAGCCAAGATAGGCTAGCGGGAGTTCGAGAGCAGTACTTC. It specifies CASSQDRLAGVREQYF.